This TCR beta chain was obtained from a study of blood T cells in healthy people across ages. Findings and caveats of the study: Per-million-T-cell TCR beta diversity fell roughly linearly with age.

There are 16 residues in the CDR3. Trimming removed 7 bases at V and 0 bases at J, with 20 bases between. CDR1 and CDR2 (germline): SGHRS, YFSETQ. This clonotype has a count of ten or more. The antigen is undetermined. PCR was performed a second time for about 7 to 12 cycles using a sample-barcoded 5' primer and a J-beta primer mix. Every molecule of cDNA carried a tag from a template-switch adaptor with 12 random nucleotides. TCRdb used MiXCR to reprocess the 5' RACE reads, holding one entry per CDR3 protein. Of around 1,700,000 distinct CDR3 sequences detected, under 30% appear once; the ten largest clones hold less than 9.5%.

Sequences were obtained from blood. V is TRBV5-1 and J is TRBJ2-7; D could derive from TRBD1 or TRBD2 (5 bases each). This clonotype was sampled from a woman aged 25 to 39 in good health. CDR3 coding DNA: TGCGCCAGCTCCCCCACCGGGACGCCGAGCTCCTACGAGCAGTACTTC. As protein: CASSPTGTPSSYEQYF.